This TCR beta chain was retrieved from a study of blood T cell repertoires in COVID-19. The table came from immunoSEQ multiplex PCR; TCRdb's copy has only in-frame clones and leaves some out. The sample lists 85,000 to 95,000 clones, 76% occurring once. This clone has more than one count but fewer than ten. The sequencing sample was made of peripheral blood. The source of this sequence is a man in his 70s with acute or convalescent COVID-19.

For the CDR3, the DNA is TGTGCCAGCAGCTTAGCGGTATCAGGTGATAATTCACCCCTCCACTTT. It codes for CASSLAVSGDNSPLHF. The J gene is TRBJ1-6, the V gene TRBV5-6; D uncertain. The V end was cut by 2 bases, the J end by 5 bases, with 14 bases between. The germline V gene has CDR1 SGHDT and CDR2 YYEEEE. The CDR3 length is 16 residues.